The present T cell receptor beta chain was sequenced within a study of T cells expressing NK-cell markers. Study-wide background: Investigators obtained TCR beta repertoires from sorted CD3+CD56+NKG2C+, CD3+CD56+NKG2C- and CD3+CD56-NKG2C+ T cells.

As regards this clonotype: Its cognate antigen is unknown.

Germline V gene lookup returns CDR1 SGHRS and CDR2 YFSETQ. CDR3 length equals 18 residues. TCRdb derives one entry per CDR3 protein from the 5' RACE reads, leaving out DNA. The sample table sets out under 500,000 distinct CDR3 sequences. Regarding the study as a whole: HCMV specificity of the expanded NKG2C+ T cell clones was not established. In a few donors, dominant clonotypes made up about 25-65% of CD3+CD56-NKG2C+ cells.

The chain couples TRBV5-1 to TRBJ2-3; TCRdb's D gene call, TRBD2, goes unchecked for lack of DNA. The TCR sequence derives from a woman aged 18 to 75 in good health. The sequenced sample consisted of blood T cells: a sorted CD56 or NKG2C T cell subset, CD4+ or CD8+ T cells, or bulk PBMC T cells (not recorded which). The CDR3 protein is CASSLVGSGGPSTDTQYF.